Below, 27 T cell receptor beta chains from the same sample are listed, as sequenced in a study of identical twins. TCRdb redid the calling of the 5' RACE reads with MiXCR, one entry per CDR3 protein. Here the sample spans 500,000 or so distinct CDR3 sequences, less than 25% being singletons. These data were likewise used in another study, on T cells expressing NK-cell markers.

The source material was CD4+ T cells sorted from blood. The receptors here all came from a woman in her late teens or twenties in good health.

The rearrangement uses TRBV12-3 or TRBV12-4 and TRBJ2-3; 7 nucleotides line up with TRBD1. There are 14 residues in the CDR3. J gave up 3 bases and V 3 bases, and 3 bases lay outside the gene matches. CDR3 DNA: TGTGCCAGCAGTTTCCGACAGGGAACAGATACGCAGTATTTT. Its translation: CASSFRQGTDTQYF.

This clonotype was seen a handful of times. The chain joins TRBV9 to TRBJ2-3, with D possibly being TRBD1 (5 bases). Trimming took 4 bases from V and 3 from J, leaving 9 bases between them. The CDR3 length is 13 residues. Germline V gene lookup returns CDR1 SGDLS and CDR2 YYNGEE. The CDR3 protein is CASSFRQTDTQYF. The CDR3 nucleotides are TGTGCCAGCAGCTTCCGACAGACAGATACGCAGTATTTT.

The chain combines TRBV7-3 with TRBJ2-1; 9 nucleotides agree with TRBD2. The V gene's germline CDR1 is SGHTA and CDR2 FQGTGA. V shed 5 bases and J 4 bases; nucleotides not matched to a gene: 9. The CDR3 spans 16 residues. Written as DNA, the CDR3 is TGTGCCAGCAGCGGATGGGCGGGGGGGAATTACAATGAGCAGTTCTTC. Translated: CASSGWAGGNYNEQFF.

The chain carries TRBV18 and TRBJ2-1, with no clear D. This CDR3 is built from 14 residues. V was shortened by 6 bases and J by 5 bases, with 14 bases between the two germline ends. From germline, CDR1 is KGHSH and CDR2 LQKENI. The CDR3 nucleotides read TGTGCCAGCTCCATTTCACGGCCTGACAATGAGCAGTTCTTC. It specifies CASSISRPDNEQFF.

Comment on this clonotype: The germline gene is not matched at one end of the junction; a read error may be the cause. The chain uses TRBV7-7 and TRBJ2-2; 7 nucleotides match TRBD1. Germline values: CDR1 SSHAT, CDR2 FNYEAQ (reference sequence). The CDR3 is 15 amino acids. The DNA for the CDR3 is TGTGCTAGCAGCCCACTGACAGGGCGGACCGGGGAGCTGTTTTTT. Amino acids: CASSPLTGRTGELFF.

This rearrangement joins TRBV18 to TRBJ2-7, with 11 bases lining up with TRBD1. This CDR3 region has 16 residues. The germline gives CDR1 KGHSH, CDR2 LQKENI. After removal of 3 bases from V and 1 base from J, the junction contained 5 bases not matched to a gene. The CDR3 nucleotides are TGTGCCAGCTCACCCTCTTGGGACAGGGGGTCCTACGAGCAGTACTTC. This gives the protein CASSPSWDRGSYEQYF.

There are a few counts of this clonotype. Written as DNA, the CDR3 is TGTGCCAGCAGCGCGGGACAGGGTAGACAAGAGACCCAGTACTTC. Its translation is CASSAGQGRQETQYF. The chain joins TRBV7-9 to TRBJ2-5, with 9 positions matching TRBD1. CDR1 SEHNR and CDR2 FQNEAQ come from the germline V gene (reference sequence). The J segment lost 2 bases and the V segment lost 5 bases, leaving 6 bases of the junction unmatched. CDR3 length equals 15 residues.

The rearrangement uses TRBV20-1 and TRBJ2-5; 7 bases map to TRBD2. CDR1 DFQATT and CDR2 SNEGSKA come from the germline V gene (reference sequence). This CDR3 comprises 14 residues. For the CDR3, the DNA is TGCATCCTCTCAAGCGGGGCCTCCCAAGAGACCCAGTACTTC. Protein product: CILSSGASQETQYF.

Here the CDR3 reads CASRNDRGRFYEQYF. The CDR3 DNA reads TGTGCCAGCAGAAACGACAGGGGCCGGTTCTACGAGCAGTACTTC. This chain links TRBV6-2 or TRBV6-3 with TRBJ2-7; 8 bases align to TRBD1. With 6 bases clipped from V and 3 bases from J, the junction kept 10 bases outside the gene matches. This CDR3 spans 15 amino acids. In germline, CDR1 is MNHEY, CDR2 SVGEGT.

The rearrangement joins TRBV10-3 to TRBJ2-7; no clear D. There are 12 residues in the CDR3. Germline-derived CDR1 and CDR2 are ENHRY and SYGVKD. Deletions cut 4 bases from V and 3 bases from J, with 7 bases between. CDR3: CAISVGNYEQYF. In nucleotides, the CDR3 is TGTGCCATCAGTGTTGGAAACTACGAGCAGTACTTC.

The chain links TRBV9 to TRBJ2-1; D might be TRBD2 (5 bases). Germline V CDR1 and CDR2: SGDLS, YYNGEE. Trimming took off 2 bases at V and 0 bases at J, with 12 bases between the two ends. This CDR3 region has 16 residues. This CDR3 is CASSVSAVSSYNEQFF. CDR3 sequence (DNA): TGTGCCAGCAGCGTCTCAGCGGTGAGCTCCTACAATGAGCAGTTCTTC.

The CDR3 nucleotides are TGCGCCAGCAGCTTTGGACTAGCGGGAGAAGCAGATACGCAGTATTTT. This sequence encodes CASSFGLAGEADTQYF. The chain has TRBV5-1 and TRBJ2-3; 13 positions match TRBD2. This CDR3 is built from 16 residues. Germline-derived CDR1 and CDR2 are SGHRS and YFSETQ. J lost 4 bases, V lost 2 bases, and 4 bases had no gene match.

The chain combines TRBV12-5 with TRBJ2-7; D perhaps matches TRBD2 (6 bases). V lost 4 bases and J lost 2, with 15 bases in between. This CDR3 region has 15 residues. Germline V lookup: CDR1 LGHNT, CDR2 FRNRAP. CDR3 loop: CASGSGLSDTYEQYF. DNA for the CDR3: TGTGCTAGTGGTTCGGGACTCAGCGATACCTACGAGCAGTACTTC.

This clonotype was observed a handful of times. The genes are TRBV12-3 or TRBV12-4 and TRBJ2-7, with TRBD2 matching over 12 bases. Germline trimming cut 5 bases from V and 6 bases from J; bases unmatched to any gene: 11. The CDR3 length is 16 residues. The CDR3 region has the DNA TGTGCCAGCAGTCCCCAAGCGACTAGCGGGAGTGGCGAGCAGTACTTC. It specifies CASSPQATSGSGEQYF.

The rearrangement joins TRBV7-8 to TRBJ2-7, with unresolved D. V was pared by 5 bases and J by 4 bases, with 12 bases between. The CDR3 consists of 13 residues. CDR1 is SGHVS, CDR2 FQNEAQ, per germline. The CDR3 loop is CASSPEEWYEQYF. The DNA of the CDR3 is TGTGCCAGCAGCCCCGAGGAATGGTACGAGCAGTACTTC.

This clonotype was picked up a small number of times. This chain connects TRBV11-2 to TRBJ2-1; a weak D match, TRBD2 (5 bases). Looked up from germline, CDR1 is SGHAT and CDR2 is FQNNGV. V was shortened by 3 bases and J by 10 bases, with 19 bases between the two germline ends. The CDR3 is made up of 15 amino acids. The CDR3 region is CASSFASTALGEQFF. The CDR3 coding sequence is TGTGCCAGCAGCTTCGCTAGCACGGCCCTCGGGGAGCAGTTCTTC.

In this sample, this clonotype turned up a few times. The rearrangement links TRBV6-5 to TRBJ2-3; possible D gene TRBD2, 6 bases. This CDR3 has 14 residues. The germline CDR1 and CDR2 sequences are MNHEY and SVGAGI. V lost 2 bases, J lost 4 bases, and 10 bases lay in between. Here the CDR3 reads CASSYREIADTQYF. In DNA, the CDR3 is TGTGCCAGCAGTTACCGGGAGATTGCAGATACGCAGTATTTT.

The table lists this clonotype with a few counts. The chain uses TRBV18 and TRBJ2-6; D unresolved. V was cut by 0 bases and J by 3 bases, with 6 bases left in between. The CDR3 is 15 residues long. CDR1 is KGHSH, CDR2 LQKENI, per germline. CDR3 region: CASSPPYNGANVLTF. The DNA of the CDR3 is TGTGCCAGCTCACCACCGTACAATGGGGCCAACGTCCTGACTTTC.

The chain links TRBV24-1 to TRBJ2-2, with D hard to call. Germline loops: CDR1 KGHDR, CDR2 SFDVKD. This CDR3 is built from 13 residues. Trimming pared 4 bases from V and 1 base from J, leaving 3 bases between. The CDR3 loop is CATSDENTGELFF. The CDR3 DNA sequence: TGTGCCACCAGTGACGAGAACACCGGGGAGCTGTTTTTT.

CDR3 DNA: TGTGCCAGCAGCACACAAGCGTTCTACAATGAGCAGTTCTTC. Amino acids: CASSTQAFYNEQFF. This sequence joins TRBV7-2 and TRBJ2-1, with D unresolved. Trimming removed 5 bases from V and 3 bases from J, with 11 bases in between. The CDR3 is made up of 14 amino acids. In germline, CDR1 is SGHTA, CDR2 FQGNSA.

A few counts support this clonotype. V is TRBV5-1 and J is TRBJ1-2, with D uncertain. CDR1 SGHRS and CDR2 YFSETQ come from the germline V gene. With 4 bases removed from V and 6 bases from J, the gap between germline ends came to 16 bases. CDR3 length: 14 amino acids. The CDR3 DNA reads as TGCGCCAGCAGCCCCCGGGATATCGACGATGGCTACACCTTC. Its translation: CASSPRDIDDGYTF.

The CDR3 bases are TGTGCCACCAGCAGATCCAGCGCGAGGGGGCAGTTCTTC. It translates to CATSRSSARGQFF. The rearrangement joins TRBV15 to TRBJ2-1; D tentatively fits TRBD1 or TRBD2 (5 bases each). The V end was cut by 2 bases, the J end by 12 bases, with 14 bases between. Germline V gene lookup returns CDR1 LNHNV and CDR2 YYDKDF (reference sequence). This CDR3 contains 13 residues.

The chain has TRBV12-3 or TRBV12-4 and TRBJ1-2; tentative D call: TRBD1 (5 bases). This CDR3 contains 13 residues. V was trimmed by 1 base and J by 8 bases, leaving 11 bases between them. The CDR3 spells CASSLGGISGYTF. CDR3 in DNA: TGTGCCAGCAGTTTAGGGGGGATTAGCGGCTACACCTTC.

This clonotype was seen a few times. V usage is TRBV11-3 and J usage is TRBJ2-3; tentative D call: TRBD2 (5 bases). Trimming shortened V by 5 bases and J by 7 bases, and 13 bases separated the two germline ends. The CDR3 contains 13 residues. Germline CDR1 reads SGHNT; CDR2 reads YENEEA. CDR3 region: CASSNSPGNTQYF. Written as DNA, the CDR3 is TGTGCCAGCAGCAACTCTCCGGGAAATACGCAGTATTTT.

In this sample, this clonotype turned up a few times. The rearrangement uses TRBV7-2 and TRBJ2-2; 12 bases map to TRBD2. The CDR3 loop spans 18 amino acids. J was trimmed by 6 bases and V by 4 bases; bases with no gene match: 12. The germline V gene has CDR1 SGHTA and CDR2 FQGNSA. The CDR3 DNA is TGTGCCAGCAGCTCGGCGCGGATCCTAGCGGGAGGGTCCGGGGAGCTGTTTTTT. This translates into CASSSARILAGGSGELFF.

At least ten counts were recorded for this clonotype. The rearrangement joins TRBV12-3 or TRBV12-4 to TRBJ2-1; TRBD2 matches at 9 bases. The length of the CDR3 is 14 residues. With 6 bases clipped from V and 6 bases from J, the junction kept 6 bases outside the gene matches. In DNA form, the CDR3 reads TGTGCCAGCAGAGGACTAGCGAGGGCCAATGAGCAGTTCTTC. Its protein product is CASRGLARANEQFF.

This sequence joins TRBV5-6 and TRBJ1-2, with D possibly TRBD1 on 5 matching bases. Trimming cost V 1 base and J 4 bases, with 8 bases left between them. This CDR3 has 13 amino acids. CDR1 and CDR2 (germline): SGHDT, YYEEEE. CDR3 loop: CASSLRQSYGYTF. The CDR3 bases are TGTGCCAGCAGCTTGAGACAGTCCTATGGCTACACCTTC.